A selection of T cell receptor beta chains follows, all from one sample in a study of shared clonotypes between healthy human individuals. Here immunoSEQ multiplex PCR was the method, and the copy in TCRdb shows in-frame clones only, minus some. The table has nearly 1,000,000 clones, over 60% seen once. The specimen was memory CD4+ T cells sorted from blood. These TCRs come from a man younger than 30 in good health. The CDR3 runs from the conserved cysteine through the conserved F or W. Each record gives: J gene, D gene, clone size, V gene, CDR3 protein, CDR3 DNA. The D gene is left open where the match is weak. Clone size is given for some rows only: seen once, a few or many times, or a class if the clone is expanded.

TRBJ1-2 | - | - | TRBV29-1 | CSVENYGYTF | TGCAGCGTTGAGAACTATGGCTACACCTTC
TRBJ2-3 | TRBD2 | - | TRBV5-1 | CASSLGGQSTDTQYF | TGCGCCAGCAGCCTGGGAGGGCAGAGCACAGATACGCAGTATTTT
TRBJ2-7 | - | few | TRBV28 | CASSFSGTHEQYF | TGTGCCAGCAGTTTTTCGGGTACCCACGAGCAGTACTTC
TRBJ2-1 | - | - | TRBV7-2 | CASSSGPFSYNEQFF | TGTGCCAGCAGCTCGGGCCCCTTCTCCTACAATGAGCAGTTCTTC
TRBJ2-7 | TRBD2 | - | TRBV30 | CAWSPGLGTKDRARREQYF | TGTGCCTGGAGTCCCGGGTTGGGGACTAAAGATAGGGCTCGTCGCGAGCAGTACTTC
TRBJ1-4 | TRBD1 | - | TRBV15 | CATSRGTTGGVEKLFF | TGTGCCACCAGCAGAGGTACGACAGGGGGCGTTGAAAAACTGTTTTTT
TRBJ1-4 | - | few | TRBV19 | CASSPDVKGEKLFF | TGTGCCAGTAGTCCCGACGTGAAGGGTGAAAAACTGTTTTTT
TRBJ1-2 | - | few | TRBV11-2 | CASSLDLNYGYTF | TGTGCCAGCAGTCTGGACCTTAACTATGGCTACACCTTC
TRBJ2-6 | - | - | TRBV7-9 | CASSLDSPGANVLTF | TGTGCCAGCAGCTTAGATTCGCCTGGGGCCAACGTCCTGACTTTC
TRBJ1-4 | TRBD1 | few | TRBV9 | CASSPGQGGNANEKLFF | TGTGCCAGCAGTCCCGGACAGGGAGGGAACGCTAATGAAAAACTGTTTTTT
TRBJ1-5 | TRBD1 | - | TRBV5-3 | CARSLAGQRVDKQPQHF | TGTGCCAGAAGCTTGGCGGGACAGAGGGTTGATAAACAGCCCCAGCATTTT
TRBJ2-3 | - | many | TRBV7-9 | CASSLVAGSGTDTQYF | TGTGCCAGCAGCTTAGTTGCCGGATCCGGCACAGATACGCAGTATTTT
TRBJ1-1 | - | - | TRBV10-3 | CAISESRQVNTEAFF | TGTGCCATCAGTGAGTCCCGACAGGTGAACACTGAAGCTTTCTTT
TRBJ1-5 | - | few | TRBV6-1 | CASGGGPNQPQHF | TGTGCCAGCGGGGGGGGGCCGAATCAGCCCCAGCATTTT
TRBJ2-7 | TRBD2 | - | TRBV5-6 | CASSARGLAGYEQYF | TGTGCCAGCAGCGCCAGGGGACTAGCGGGATACGAGCAGTACTTC
TRBJ2-3 | - | - | TRBV10-1 | CASSDQGQAGTDTQYF | TGCGCCAGCAGTGATCAGGGGCAGGCCGGCACAGATACGCAGTATTTT
TRBJ2-3 | - | - | TRBV5-4 | CASRADAGFTDTQYF | TGTGCCAGCAGAGCGGACGCCGGCTTCACAGATACGCAGTATTTT
TRBJ2-5 | TRBD2 | - | TRBV2 | CASSEARLAGAQTQYF | TGTGCCAGCAGTGAAGCAAGGCTAGCGGGGGCCCAGACCCAGTACTTC
TRBJ1-5 | - | - | TRBV6-1 | CASIVRGPQHF | TGTGCCAGCATAGTTCGAGGGCCCCAGCATTTT
TRBJ2-3 | TRBD2 | few | TRBV10-3 | CAISESWGTSGSTDTQYF | TGTGCCATCAGTGAGTCCTGGGGGACTAGCGGGTCAACAGATACGCAGTATTTT
TRBJ2-6 | - | - | TRBV29-1 | CSVEGGANVLTF | TGCAGCGTTGAAGGTGGGGCCAACGTCCTGACTTTC
TRBJ1-5 | - | - | TRBV2 | CATTDSHNQPQHF | TGTGCCACCACAGACAGCCACAATCAGCCCCAGCATTTT
TRBJ2-1 | - | once | TRBV6-6 | CASRLSSYNEQFF | TGTGCCAGCAGACTGAGCTCCTACAATGAGCAGTTCTTC
TRBJ2-5 | - | - | TRBV7-2 | CASCRPGLPSETQYF | TGTGCCAGCTGCCGGCCGGGACTGCCCTCTGAGACCCAGTACTTC
TRBJ1-3 | - | - | TRBV2 | CASSEAAGRRGNTIYF | TGTGCCAGCAGTGAAGCTGCAGGGCGCCGGGGAAACACCATATATTTT
TRBJ2-3 | - | - | TRBV7-7 | CASSLTGASTDTQYF | TGTGCTAGCAGCTTAACCGGGGCTAGCACAGATACGCAGTATTTT
TRBJ2-7 | TRBD1 | once | TRBV13 | CASSPSWDRGSYEQYF | TGTGCCAGCAGCCCTTCATGGGACAGGGGTTCCTACGAGCAGTACTTC
TRBJ2-2 | TRBD1 | - | TRBV11-2 | CASSLGQGSGGELFF | TGTGCCAGCAGCTTAGGACAGGGGTCGGGCGGGGAGCTGTTTTTT